This T cell receptor (beta chain) came from a study of patients and donors after allogeneic stem cell transplantation. The CDR3 is made up of 15 amino acids. V was clipped by 1 base and J by 2 bases; unmatched bases: 4. Germline lookup yields CDR1 SGHNT and CDR2 YYREEE (reference sequence). TCRdb used MiXCR to reprocess the RT-PCR reads, holding one entry per CDR3 protein. The sample has tens of thousands of distinct CDR3 sequences, about 48% seen once. This chain links TRBV5-4 with TRBJ2-3, with 7 positions matching TRBD2. Sequenced material: blood, either unsorted or a sorted T cell fraction (not recorded which). The receptor comes from a human donor who was either an allogeneic HSCT recipient or a stem cell or donor lymphocyte infusion donor (not recorded which). It is not recorded whose cells these are; they may come from a transplant donor. This chain's CDR3 is CASSLREGSTDTQYF. Written as DNA, the CDR3 is TGTGCCAGCAGCTTGAGGGAGGGCTCCACAGATACGCAGTATTTT.